This T cell receptor (beta chain) comes out of a study of beta chain features in type 1 diabetes. Regarding the study as a whole: In every one of the four CD4+ subsets, TCRB CDR3s were moderately but significantly shorter in Type 1 diabetes patients.

The germline gives CDR1 SEHNR, CDR2 FQNEAQ (reference sequence). The CDR3 has 14 amino acids. The V end lost 7 bases, the J end lost 8 bases, and 17 bases lay between the germline ends. This clone has just a few counts. What it binds is unknown. In total, each donor contributed a single heparinised blood draw that averaged about 110 mL. The whole isolated RNA underwent reverse transcription, so sequencing captured expressed TCRB transcripts. Clones were sequenced by immunoSEQ multiplex PCR, and TCRdb holds only the in-frame ones, with some missing. The sample holds about 370,000 clones, over 8.5% seen once.

Sequenced sample: central memory CD4+ T cells from blood. The clonotype originates from a young man with type 1 diabetes. V is TRBV7-9 and J is TRBJ1-4; D gene uncertain. CDR3 nucleotides: TGTGCCAGCACCTCTCCGGGATTTAAGGAAAAACTGTTTTTT. Encoded protein: CASTSPGFKEKLFF.